Following are 10 T cell receptor beta chains from one sample sequenced in a study of CD8 T cells in ankylosing spondylitis. TCRdb re-called the 5' RACE reads through MiXCR, storing one row per CDR3 protein. This table has around 440,000 distinct CDR3 sequences, approximately 17% appearing once. Study observations and caveats: Within ankylosing spondylitis blood, a TCR beta motif made up of seven to nine highly homologous variants appeared to be characteristic.

Antigen specificity for these receptors is unknown. Input material: blood, either unsorted or a sorted T cell fraction (not recorded which). These receptors were taken from a male donor with ankylosing spondylitis.

This clonotype was picked up many times. V and J are TRBV12-3 or TRBV12-4 and TRBJ1-5; D ambiguous. Trimming removed 8 bases from V and 1 base from J, with 6 bases in between. The CDR3 length is 12 residues. DNA of the CDR3: TGTGCCAGCCGAAAGAGCAATCAGCCCCAGCATTTT. This translates into CASRKSNQPQHF.

V gene TRBV5-1 combines with J gene TRBJ2-4; TRBD1 agrees at 8 bases. CDR1 is SGHRS and CDR2 is YFSETQ in the germline V gene. V lost 5 bases to trimming and J lost 6 bases; unmatched junction nucleotides: 13. This CDR3 comprises 16 residues. The CDR3 spells CASSRQGASSLNIQYF. CDR3 nucleotide sequence: TGCGCCAGCAGTCGGCAGGGGGCCAGTTCCTTAAACATTCAGTACTTC.

The sample holds many counts of this clonotype. This chain connects TRBV5-1 to TRBJ1-4; D possibly corresponds to TRBD1 (5 bases). Germline CDR1 reads SGHRS; CDR2 reads YFSETQ. This CDR3 has 17 amino acids. Trimming left V 1 base short and J 1 base short, with 14 bases between. The CDR3 DNA is TGCGCCAGCAGCTTGTCGGGATCTGGGGGAACTAATGAAAAACTGTTTTTT. It translates to CASSLSGSGGTNEKLFF.

The chain joins TRBV5-1 to TRBJ2-2, with TRBD1 identical over 11 bases. The V gene end was trimmed by 8 bases and the J gene end by 5 bases; junction bases not matched to a gene: 5. The germline CDR1 and CDR2 sequences are SGHRS and YFSETQ. The CDR3 totals 14 residues. This CDR3 reads CASTGQGATGELFF. The DNA for the CDR3 is TGCGCCAGTACCGGACAGGGGGCGACCGGGGAGCTGTTTTTT. The full variable domain, its missing parts supplied by reference TRBV5-1 and TRBJ2-2, is KAGVTQTPRYLIKTRGQQVTLSCSPISGHRSVSWYQQTPGQGLQFLFEYFSETQRNKGNFPGRFSGRQFSNSRSEMNVSTLELGDSALYLCASTGQGATGELFFGEGSRLTVL.

This clonotype was observed a handful of times. The chain joins TRBV5-4 to TRBJ1-1; D is uncertain. Germline V gives CDR1 SGHNT, CDR2 YYREEE (reference sequence). The CDR3 runs 13 residues. Between the trimmed V and J ends, which lost 0 bases and 2 bases, there was a span of 5 bases. The CDR3 sequence is CASSLGYNTEAFF. CDR3 coding DNA: TGTGCCAGCAGCTTGGGTTATAACACTGAAGCTTTCTTT.

This clonotype has only a few counts. The J gene is TRBJ2-3, the V gene TRBV7-2; the D call may be TRBD1 or TRBD2 (5 bases each). Trimming left V 0 bases short and J 6 bases short, with 7 bases between. This CDR3 spans 13 amino acids. Germline V gene lookup returns CDR1 SGHTA and CDR2 FQGNSA. CDR3 residues: CASSLAGGDTQYF. Written as DNA, the CDR3 is TGTGCCAGCAGCTTAGCTGGGGGTGATACGCAGTATTTT. The full variable domain, its missing parts supplied by reference TRBV7-2 and TRBJ2-3, is GAGVSQSPSNKVTEKGKDVELRCDPISGHTALYWYRQSLGQGLEFLIYFQGNSAPDKSGLPSDRFSAERTGGSVSTLTIQRTQQEDSAVYLCASSLAGGDTQYFGPGTRLTVL.

This clonotype was seen a few times. This chain links TRBV5-6 with TRBJ2-3, with D possibly matching TRBD2 (5 bases). The CDR3 sequence is 14 residues long. Trimming left V 4 bases short and J 2 bases short, with 11 bases between. Germline CDR1 and CDR2: SGHDT and YYEEEE. CDR3 residues: CASSPPGFTDTQYF. The CDR3 DNA follows: TGTGCCAGCAGCCCACCGGGGTTCACAGATACGCAGTATTTT.

This chain links TRBV29-1 with TRBJ1-4; tentatively, D is TRBD1 (6 bases). Trimming stripped 4 bases from V and 2 bases from J, with 8 bases between. Germline values: CDR1 SQVTM, CDR2 ANQGSEA. The CDR3 has 13 residues. CDR3: CSVVGGTNEKLFF. The CDR3 DNA reads as TGCAGCGTTGTGGGGGGCACTAATGAAAAACTGTTTTTT. The whole variable domain, filled in from reference TRBV29-1 and TRBJ1-4, reads SAVISQKPSRDICQRGTSLTIQCQVDSQVTMMFWYRQQPGQSLTLIATANQGSEATYESGFVIDKFPISRPNLTFSTLTVSNMSPEDSSIYLCSVVGGTNEKLFFGSGTQLSVL.

This chain uses TRBV5-8 with TRBJ2-7; D not certain. Germline V CDR1 and CDR2: SGHTS, YDEGEE. Trimming took off 2 bases at V and 2 bases at J, with 14 bases between the two ends. The CDR3 totals 15 residues. This chain's CDR3 is CASSFRVPRTYEQYF. The CDR3 nucleotides read TGTGCCAGCAGCTTTCGGGTACCCCGTACCTACGAGCAGTACTTC.

This clonotype was counted a few times. The genes are TRBV7-2 and TRBJ2-5; no clear D gene. The CDR3 consists of 15 residues. Germline-derived CDR1 and CDR2 are SGHTA and FQGNSA. V was pared by 5 bases and J by 1 base, with 14 bases between. The CDR3 coding sequence is TGTGCCAGCAGCGCCGGCTTCGTCATCCAAGAGACCCAGTACTTC. This encodes CASSAGFVIQETQYF.